This T cell receptor beta chain came from a study of cytomegalovirus exposure and HLA in healthy donors. Germline-derived CDR1 and CDR2 are DFQATT and SNEGSKA (reference sequence). The ends were cut back, 5 bases at V and 3 bases at J, with 8 bases in the middle. This CDR3 region has 11 residues. The PCR employed 60 Vbeta primers together with 13 Jbeta primers. Profiled with immunoSEQ multiplex PCR; TCRdb holds only in-frame clones, not every one. The table has some 150,000 clones, roughly four fifths seen once. This TCR derives from a man between 40 and 49 years old in good health and CMV-seropositive. The sequenced sample consisted of PBMCs. The chain recombines TRBV20-1 with TRBJ2-7; no clear D gene. DNA for the CDR3: TGCAGTGCTGCACAGCTCTACGAGCAGTACTTC. Residues: CSAAQLYEQYF.